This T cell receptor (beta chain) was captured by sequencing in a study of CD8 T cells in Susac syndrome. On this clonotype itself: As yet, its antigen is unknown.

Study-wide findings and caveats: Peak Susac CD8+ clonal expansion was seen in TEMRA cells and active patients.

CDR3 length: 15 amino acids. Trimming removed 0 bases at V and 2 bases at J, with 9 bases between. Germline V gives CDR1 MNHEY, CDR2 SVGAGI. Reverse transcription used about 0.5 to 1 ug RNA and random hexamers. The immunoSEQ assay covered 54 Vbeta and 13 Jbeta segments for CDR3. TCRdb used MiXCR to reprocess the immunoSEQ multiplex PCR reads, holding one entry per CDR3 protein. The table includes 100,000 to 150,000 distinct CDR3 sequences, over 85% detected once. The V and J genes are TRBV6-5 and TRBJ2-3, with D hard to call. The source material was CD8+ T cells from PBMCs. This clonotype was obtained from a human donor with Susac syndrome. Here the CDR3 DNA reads TGTGCCAGCAGTTACTCAACCGAAGCCACAGATACGCAGTATTTT. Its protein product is CASSYSTEATDTQYF.